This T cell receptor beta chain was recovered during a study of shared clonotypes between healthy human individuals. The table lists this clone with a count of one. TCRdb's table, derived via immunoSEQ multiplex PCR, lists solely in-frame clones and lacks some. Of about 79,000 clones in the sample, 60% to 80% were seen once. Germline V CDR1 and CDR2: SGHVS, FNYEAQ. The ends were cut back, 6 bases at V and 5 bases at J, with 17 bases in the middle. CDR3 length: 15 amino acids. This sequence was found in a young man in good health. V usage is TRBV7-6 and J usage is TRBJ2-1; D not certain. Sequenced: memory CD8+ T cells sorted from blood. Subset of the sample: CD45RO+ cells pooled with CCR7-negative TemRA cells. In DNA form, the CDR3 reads TGTGCCAGCAGTACCCAATCAACAGTGAACAATGAGCAGTTCTTC. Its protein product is CASSTQSTVNNEQFF.